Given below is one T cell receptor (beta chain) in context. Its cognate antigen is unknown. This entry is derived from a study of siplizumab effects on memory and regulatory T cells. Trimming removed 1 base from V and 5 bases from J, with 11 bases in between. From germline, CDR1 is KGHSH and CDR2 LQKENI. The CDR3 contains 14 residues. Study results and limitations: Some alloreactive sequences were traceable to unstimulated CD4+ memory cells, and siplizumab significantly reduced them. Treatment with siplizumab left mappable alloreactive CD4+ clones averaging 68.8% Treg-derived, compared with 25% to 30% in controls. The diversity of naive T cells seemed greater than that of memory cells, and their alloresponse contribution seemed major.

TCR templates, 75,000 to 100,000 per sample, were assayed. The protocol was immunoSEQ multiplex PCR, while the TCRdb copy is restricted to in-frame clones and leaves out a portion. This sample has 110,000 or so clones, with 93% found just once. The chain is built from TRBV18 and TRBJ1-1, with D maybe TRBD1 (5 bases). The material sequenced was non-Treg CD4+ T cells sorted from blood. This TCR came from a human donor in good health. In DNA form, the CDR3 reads TGTGCCAGCTCACCACAGGGGAGAGAGACTGAAGCTTTCTTT. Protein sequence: CASSPQGRETEAFF.